This T cell receptor beta chain comes out of a study of blood T cell repertoires in COVID-19. On the study more broadly: Samples of COVID-19 (acute and convalescent) were obtained from the United States, Italy and Spain. T cells, B-cell-depleted T cells, or PBMCs supplied cDNA or gDNA.

This table comes from immunoSEQ multiplex PCR, and its TCRdb copy is limited to in-frame clones, with some not included. The sample yields roughly 70,000 clones, 85% to 95% seen once. The TCR comes from a woman aged 55 to 70 with active COVID-19. Sequencing input: peripheral blood.

CDR3: CASSSRDREYEQYF. The CDR3, as DNA: TGTGCCAGCAGCAGCCGGGACAGGGAGTACGAGCAGTACTTC. The chain carries TRBV7-2 and TRBJ2-7; the match to TRBD1 covers 9 bases. The ends lost 5 bases at V and 4 bases at J; junction bases unmatched: 6. Germline loops: CDR1 SGHTA, CDR2 FQGNSA. The CDR3 has 14 amino acids.